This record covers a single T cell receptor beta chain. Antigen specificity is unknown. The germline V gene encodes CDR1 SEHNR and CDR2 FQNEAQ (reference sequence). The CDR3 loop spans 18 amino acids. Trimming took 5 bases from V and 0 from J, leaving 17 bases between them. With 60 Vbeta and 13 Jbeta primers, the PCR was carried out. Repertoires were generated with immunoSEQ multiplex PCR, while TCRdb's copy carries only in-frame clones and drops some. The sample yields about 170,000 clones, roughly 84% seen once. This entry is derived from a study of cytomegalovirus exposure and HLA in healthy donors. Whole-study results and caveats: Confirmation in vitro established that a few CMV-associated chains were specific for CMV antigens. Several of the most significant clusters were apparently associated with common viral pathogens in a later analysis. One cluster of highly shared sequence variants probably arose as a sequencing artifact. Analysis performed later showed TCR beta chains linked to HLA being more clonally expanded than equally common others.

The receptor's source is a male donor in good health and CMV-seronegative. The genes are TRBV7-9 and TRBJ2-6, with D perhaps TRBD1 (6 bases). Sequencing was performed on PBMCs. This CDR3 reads CASSVGHGPSSGANVLTF. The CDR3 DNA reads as TGTGCCAGCAGCGTGGGACACGGTCCCAGCTCTGGGGCCAACGTCCTGACTTTC.